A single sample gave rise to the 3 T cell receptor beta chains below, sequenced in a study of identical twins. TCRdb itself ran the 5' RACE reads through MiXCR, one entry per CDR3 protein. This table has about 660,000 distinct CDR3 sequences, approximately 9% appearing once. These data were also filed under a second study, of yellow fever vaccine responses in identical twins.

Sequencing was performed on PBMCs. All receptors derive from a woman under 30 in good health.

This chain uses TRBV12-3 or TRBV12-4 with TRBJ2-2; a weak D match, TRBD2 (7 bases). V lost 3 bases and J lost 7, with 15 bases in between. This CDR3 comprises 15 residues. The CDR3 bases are TGTGCCAGCAGTTTGGGGGGGGGCCTCGGCGGGGAGCTGTTTTTT. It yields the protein CASSLGGGLGGELFF.

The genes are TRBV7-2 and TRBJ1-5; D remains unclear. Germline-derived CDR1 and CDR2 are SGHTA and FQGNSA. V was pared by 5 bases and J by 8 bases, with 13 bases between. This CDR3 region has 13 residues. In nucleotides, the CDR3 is TGTGCCAGCAGCGTAGGCGCATTCGAGCCCCAGCATTTT. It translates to CASSVGAFEPQHF.

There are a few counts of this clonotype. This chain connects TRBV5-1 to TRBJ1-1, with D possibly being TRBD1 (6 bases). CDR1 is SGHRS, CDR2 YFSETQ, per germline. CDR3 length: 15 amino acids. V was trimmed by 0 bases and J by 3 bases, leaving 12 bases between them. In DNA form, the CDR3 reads TGCGCCAGCAGCTTGGGGGGGCCTTCTCACACTGAAGCTTTCTTT. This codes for CASSLGGPSHTEAFF.